This TCR beta chain appears in the sequencing data of a study of technical replicates of blood from a handful of donors. This clone was recorded only once. Profiling relied on immunoSEQ multiplex PCR, and the TCRdb table lists in-frame clones only, not all of them. Of more than 60,000 clones listed, 85% to 95% are singletons. The CDR3 sequence is 14 residues long. The germline gives CDR1 LNHDA, CDR2 SQIVND (reference sequence). Trimming shortened V by 6 bases and J by 5 bases, and 16 bases separated the two germline ends. This chain connects TRBV19 to TRBJ1-2, with unresolved D. The clonotype originates from a human donor in good health. The specimen was T cells isolated from PBMCs. CDR3 protein: CASSLRDGIYGYTF. The CDR3 DNA is TGTGCCAGTAGCCTTCGCGACGGGATTTATGGCTACACCTTC.